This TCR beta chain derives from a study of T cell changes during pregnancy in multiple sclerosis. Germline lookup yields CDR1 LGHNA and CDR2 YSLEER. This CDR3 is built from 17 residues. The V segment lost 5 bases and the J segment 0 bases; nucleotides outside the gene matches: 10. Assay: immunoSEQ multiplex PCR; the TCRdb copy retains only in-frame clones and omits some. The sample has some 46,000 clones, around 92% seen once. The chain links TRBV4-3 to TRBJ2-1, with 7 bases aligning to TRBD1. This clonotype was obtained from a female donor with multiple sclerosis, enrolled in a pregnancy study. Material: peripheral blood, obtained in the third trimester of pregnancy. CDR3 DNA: TGCGCCAGCAGCAAAAGGACAGGCCAAAGCTCCTACAATGAGCAGTTCTTC. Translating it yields CASSKRTGQSSYNEQFF.